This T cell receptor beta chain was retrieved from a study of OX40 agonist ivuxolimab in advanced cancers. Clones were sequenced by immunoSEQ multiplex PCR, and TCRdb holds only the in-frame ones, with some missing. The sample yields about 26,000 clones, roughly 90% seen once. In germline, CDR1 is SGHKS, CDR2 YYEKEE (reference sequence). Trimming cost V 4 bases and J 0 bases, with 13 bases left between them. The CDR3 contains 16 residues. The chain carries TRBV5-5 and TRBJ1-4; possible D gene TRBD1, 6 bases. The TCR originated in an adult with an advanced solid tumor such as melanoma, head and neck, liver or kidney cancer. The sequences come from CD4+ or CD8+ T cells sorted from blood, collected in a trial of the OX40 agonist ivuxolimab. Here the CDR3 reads CASSSDRFATNEKLFF. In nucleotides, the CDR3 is TGTGCCAGCAGCAGTGACAGGTTTGCAACTAATGAAAAACTGTTTTTT.